A single sample gave rise to the 16 T cell receptor beta chains below, sequenced in a study of blood T cell repertoires in COVID-19. Profiled with immunoSEQ multiplex PCR; TCRdb holds only in-frame clones, not every one. The sample carries around 380,000 clones, more than 75% recorded once. Sample: PBMCs or T cells enriched from blood (not recorded which). The receptor source for this set is a young man who had recovered from COVID-19.

The CDR3 nucleotides read TGTGCCAGCAGTGAAAGGCTAGCGGGGGGCGACACCGGGGAGCTGTTTTTT. Amino acids: CASSERLAGGDTGELFF. V gene TRBV2 combines with J gene TRBJ2-2; 11 bases are a match to TRBD2. There are 17 residues in the CDR3. V was clipped by 2 bases and J by 3 bases; unmatched bases: 5. Germline CDR1 SNHLY, CDR2 FYNNEI.

The chain combines TRBV4-3 with TRBJ1-1, with D possibly being TRBD1 (5 bases). The CDR3 runs to 14 residues. Germline V gene lookup returns CDR1 LGHNA and CDR2 YSLEER. V was cut by 0 bases and J by 2 bases, with 7 bases left in between. The CDR3 sequence: CASSQEDSNTEAFF. Here the CDR3 DNA reads TGCGCCAGCAGCCAAGAAGACAGCAACACTGAAGCTTTCTTT.

The J gene is TRBJ1-2, the V gene TRBV6-1, with a possible D match to TRBD1 (5 bases). Deletions cut 0 bases from V and 5 bases from J, with 10 bases between. Germline lookup yields CDR1 MNHNS and CDR2 SASEGT. The CDR3 sequence is 14 residues long. CDR3 coding DNA: TGTGCCAGCAGTGAAGCGACAGTTTTATATGGCTACACCTTC. As protein: CASSEATVLYGYTF.

The chain has TRBV27 and TRBJ2-7, with 9 bases fitting TRBD1. Germline trimming cut 10 bases from V and 6 bases from J; bases unmatched to any gene: 10. This CDR3 has 13 amino acids. Germline lookup yields CDR1 MNHEY and CDR2 SMNVEV (reference sequence). This CDR3 is CATVGQGFAEQYF. As DNA, the CDR3 is TGTGCCACCGTCGGACAGGGGTTCGCCGAGCAGTACTTC.

V usage is TRBV7-9 and J usage is TRBJ1-1, with D perhaps matching TRBD1 (6 bases). Trimming left V 2 bases short and J 1 base short, with 14 bases between. Germline V gene lookup returns CDR1 SEHNR and CDR2 FQNEAQ (reference sequence). The CDR3 is 16 residues long. In DNA form, the CDR3 reads TGTGCCAGCAGCTTATCGGGGGGCGCAGGGAACACTGAAGCTTTCTTT. As protein: CASSLSGGAGNTEAFF. Filled out from reference TRBV7-9 and TRBJ1-1, the complete variable domain reads DTGVSQNPRHKITKRGQNVTFRCDPISEHNRLYWYRQTLGQGPEFLTYFQNEAQLEKSRLLSDRFSAERPKGSFSTLEIQRTEQGDSAMYLCASSLSGGAGNTEAFFGQGTRLTVV.

The chain links TRBV4-2 to TRBJ2-5; 11 bases align to TRBD2. Germline V gene lookup returns CDR1 LGHNA and CDR2 YNFKEQ. V dropped 0 bases and J dropped 7; count of bases not matched to a gene: 13. CDR3 length equals 18 residues. DNA for the CDR3: TGTGCCAGCAGCCAAGACCCCTGGAGTAGCGGGGGGGCTGGGACCCAGTACTTC. Amino acid sequence: CASSQDPWSSGGAGTQYF.

The chain couples TRBV6-1 to TRBJ1-1; D remains ambiguous. This CDR3 contains 12 residues. Looked up from germline, CDR1 is MNHNS and CDR2 is SASEGT. The V and J ends lost 2 bases and 8 bases respectively, with 9 bases between them. Here the CDR3 reads CASSETVVEAFF. For the CDR3, the DNA is TGTGCCAGCAGTGAAACGGTTGTCGAAGCTTTCTTT.

The V and J genes are TRBV5-6 and TRBJ1-1; the match to TRBD1 covers 11 bases. Germline values: CDR1 SGHDT, CDR2 YYEEEE. CDR3 size: 14 residues. The V and J ends lost 2 bases and 4 bases, in that order; junction bases with no gene match: 1. CDR3 sequence (DNA): TGTGCCAGCAGCTTCGGGACAGGGGGCACTGAAGCTTTCTTT. Translating it yields CASSFGTGGTEAFF. The entire variable domain, with the rest obtained from reference TRBV5-6 and TRBJ1-1, is as follows: DAGVTQSPTHLIKTRGQQVTLRCSPKSGHDTVSWYQQALGQGPQFIFQYYEEEERQRGNFPDRFSGHQFPNYSSELNVNALLLGDSALYLCASSFGTGGTEAFFGQGTRLTVV.

The chain carries TRBV6-2 or TRBV6-3 and TRBJ1-5, with TRBD1 identical over 8 bases. After removal of 5 bases from V and 5 bases from J, the junction contained 5 bases not matched to a gene. Germline V lookup: CDR1 MNHEY, CDR2 SVGEGT. This CDR3 comprises 14 residues. CDR3 amino acids: CASSQTGVDQPQHF. The CDR3 nucleotides are TGTGCCAGCAGTCAGACAGGGGTTGATCAGCCCCAGCATTTT.

This rearrangement joins TRBV30 to TRBJ1-2, with D maybe TRBD1 (6 bases). CDR1 is GTSNPN and CDR2 is SVGIG in the germline V gene (reference sequence). Between the trimmed V and J ends, which lost 2 bases and 7 bases, there was a span of 14 bases. This CDR3 contains 13 residues. The DNA for the CDR3 is TGTGCCTGGAGTACGGGGGGCGTGGGTGGCTACACCTTC. Amino acids: CAWSTGGVGGYTF.

The J gene is TRBJ1-1, the V gene TRBV4-2, with TRBD1 matching 7 bases. Germline V CDR1 and CDR2: LGHNA, YNFKEQ. Germline trimming cut 0 bases from V and 0 bases from J; bases unmatched to any gene: 7. The length of the CDR3 is 17 residues. The CDR3 nucleotides are TGTGCCAGCAGCCAAGAAGGGACGACAGGGTTGAACACTGAAGCTTTCTTT. Translating it yields CASSQEGTTGLNTEAFF.

V and J are TRBV5-4 and TRBJ2-5; a weak D match, TRBD1 (6 bases). This CDR3 contains 15 residues. The V end was cut by 0 bases, the J end by 2 bases, with 11 bases between. Germline V CDR1 and CDR2: SGHNT, YYREEE (reference sequence). The CDR3 DNA reads TGTGCCAGCAGCTTGGAACATAGGGGGCAAGAGACCCAGTACTTC. Translation gives CASSLEHRGQETQYF.

The CDR3 nucleotides are TGTGCCAGCAGCCCCCGAAGGGGGGGGTCCTACGAGCAGTACTTC. Protein sequence: CASSPRRGGSYEQYF. The chain is built from TRBV5-5 and TRBJ2-7, with a weak D call TRBD2 (7 bases). Germline V CDR1 and CDR2: SGHKS, YYEKEE (reference sequence). The CDR3 runs to 15 residues. V was shortened by 4 bases and J by 1 base, with 15 bases between the two germline ends.

This clone occurred once. The chain is built from TRBV5-1 and TRBJ2-1; D is perhaps TRBD1 (5 bases). V was clipped by 6 bases and J by 3 bases, with 13 bases between them. This CDR3 is 14 amino acids long. The V gene's germline CDR1 is SGHRS and CDR2 YFSETQ. This chain's CDR3 is CASMADNNYNEQFF. The CDR3 DNA follows: TGCGCCAGCATGGCGGACAACAACTACAATGAGCAGTTCTTC.

This clone was counted between two and nine times. The chain has TRBV2 and TRBJ1-6; TRBD1 agrees at 10 bases. The CDR3 extends over 15 amino acids. The germline V gene encodes CDR1 SNHLY and CDR2 FYNNEI. The junction had 2 bases not matched to a gene; V was cut back by 1 base and J by 8 bases. The CDR3 DNA follows: TGTGCCAGCAGTGAAGGACAGGGGGCCCATTCACCCCTCCACTTT. It yields the protein CASSEGQGAHSPLHF.

J is TRBJ2-1 and V is TRBV29-1; 12 nucleotides match TRBD1. CDR1 is SQVTM, CDR2 ANQGSEA, per germline. The CDR3 covers 15 residues. V lost 7 bases to trimming and J lost 3 bases; unmatched junction nucleotides: 7. CDR3 coding DNA: TGCAGCGCCTCCGGGACAGGGGGCTACTACAATGAGCAGTTCTTC. Its protein product is CSASGTGGYYNEQFF.